The 8 T cell receptor beta chains listed next were all sequenced from one sample in a study of blood T cell repertoires in COVID-19 (dated by TCRdb to about 2020). Libraries were prepared through the immunoSEQ multiplex PCR assay. The clones in this table, taken by TCRdb from immuneACCESS, are in-frame only. Not every clone is retained; where verified, under half of the shortfall comes from an unresolved V gene, and the cause of the rest is unknown. The sample table records around 140,000 clones; 86% of these occur just once. 8.2% of the sample lies in the top ten. Sequencing was carried out using peripheral blood. Receptors originate from a woman aged 55-75 years with acute or convalescent COVID-19.

The chain uses TRBV4-2 and TRBJ2-3; a weak D match, TRBD2 (6 bases). Trimming left V 2 bases short and J 2 bases short, with 14 bases between. The CDR3 spans 16 residues. Germline loops: CDR1 LGHNA, CDR2 YNFKEQ. In DNA form, the CDR3 reads TGTGCCAGCAGCCAAAGGACTACTCAAACCACAGATACGCAGTATTTT. Translating it yields CASSQRTTQTTDTQYF.

This clone was picked up one time. The genes are TRBV6-5 and TRBJ1-5, with 7 bases fitting TRBD1. V lost 6 bases to trimming and J lost 0 bases; unmatched junction nucleotides: 2. The CDR3 covers 14 residues. The germline V gene encodes CDR1 MNHEY and CDR2 SVGAGI. The CDR3 here is CASRGQYSNQPQHF. Here the CDR3 DNA reads TGTGCCAGCAGGGGACAGTATAGCAATCAGCCCCAGCATTTT.

A single count supports this clone. The gene calls are TRBV27 and TRBJ2-3; 12 bases match TRBD2. V lost 4 bases and J lost 1; bases outside the gene matches: 6. This CDR3 is 17 amino acids long. CDR1 is MNHEY, CDR2 SMNVEV, per germline (reference sequence). The DNA of the CDR3 is TGTGCCAGCAGTTACCCACTAGCGGGGGGTGGCACAGATACGCAGTATTTT. This codes for CASSYPLAGGGTDTQYF.

V and J are TRBV4-2 and TRBJ1-2, with 9 bases aligning to TRBD1. There are 15 residues in the CDR3. The V and J ends lost 0 bases and 8 bases, in that order; junction bases with no gene match: 7. Germline V gene data show CDR1 as LGHNA and CDR2 as YNFKEQ. The CDR3 DNA reads as TGTGCCAGCAGCCAAGATCGGACAGGGGAGGGCGGCTACACCTTC. Its protein product is CASSQDRTGEGGYTF.

In nucleotides, the CDR3 is TGTGCCAGCAGCCAAGACGGGGGGGTTGGTGAAAAACTGTTTTTT. This translates into CASSQDGGVGEKLFF. This chain joins TRBV3-1 (or the pseudogene TRBV3-2) and TRBJ1-4, with D tentatively TRBD1 (5 bases). Trimming took 0 bases from V and 7 from J, leaving 12 bases between them. CDR3 length: 15 residues. The germline CDR1 and CDR2 sequences are LGHDT and YNNKEL (reference sequence).

The chain employs TRBV3-1 (or the pseudogene TRBV3-2) and TRBJ1-2, with TRBD1 identical over 8 bases. The ends lost 4 bases at V and 7 bases at J; junction bases unmatched: 5. This CDR3 spans 13 amino acids. Germline lookup yields CDR1 LGHDT and CDR2 YNNKEL (reference sequence). This chain's CDR3 is CASSPSGQGGYTF. The CDR3 region has the DNA TGTGCCAGCAGCCCCAGCGGACAGGGTGGCTACACCTTC.

This clone appeared once. The CDR3 sequence: CASSVTGTDEKLFF. In DNA form, the CDR3 reads TGCGCCAGCAGCGTGACAGGGACGGATGAAAAACTGTTTTTT. V usage is TRBV5-1 and J usage is TRBJ1-4; 7 bases fit TRBD1. CDR3 size: 14 residues. V shed 4 bases and J 6 bases; nucleotides not matched to a gene: 6. Germline CDR1 reads SGHRS; CDR2 reads YFSETQ.

This sequence joins TRBV5-5 and TRBJ1-5, with a tentative D call TRBD1 (6 bases). The CDR3 is 14 residues long. V was pared by 4 bases and J by 9 bases, with 17 bases between. Per germline, CDR1 SGHKS and CDR2 YYEKEE (reference sequence). As DNA, the CDR3 is TGTGCCAGCAGCGAAAAGGGACAAGGGCTGCCCCAGCATTTT. Amino acids: CASSEKGQGLPQHF.